The rows below give T cell receptor beta chains drawn from one sample of a study. Each CDR3 protein gets one entry after TCRdb re-called the 5' RACE reads with MiXCR. The sample includes 46,000 or so distinct CDR3 sequences, around 23% seen only once; the top ten take approximately 4.7%. Input material: Tregs sorted from a lymph node. The receptors originated from a female donor with breast cancer. Both conserved end residues are part of each CDR3. The order of the fields is V gene, J gene, D gene, clone size, CDR3 DNA, CDR3 protein. The D gene is left open where the match is weak. For some rows the clone size is stated as once, few or many, or as a class when expanded; others skip it.

v_call: TRBV28
j_call: TRBJ2-3
d_call: .
clone_size: few
cdr3_nt: TGTGCCAGCAGGACCCCGGTGAAGTTAGATACGCAGTATTTT
cdr3_aa: CASRTPVKLDTQYF

v_call: TRBV29-1
j_call: TRBJ2-1
d_call: .
clone_size: few
cdr3_nt: TGCAGCGTTGTCGGCCCTGATCTGGACAATGAGCAGTTCTTC
cdr3_aa: CSVVGPDLDNEQFF

v_call: TRBV27
j_call: TRBJ1-6
d_call: .
clone_size: .
cdr3_nt: TGTGCCAGCAGTATCGACGGCTTCAGCTCCTATAATTCACCCCTCCACTTT
cdr3_aa: CASSIDGFSSYNSPLHF

v_call: TRBV11-2
j_call: TRBJ2-5
d_call: TRBD1
clone_size: few
cdr3_nt: TGTGCCAGCAGTCTTGGCAGGGGGCGAGAGACCCAGTACTTC
cdr3_aa: CASSLGRGRETQYF

v_call: TRBV3-1
j_call: TRBJ2-6
d_call: .
clone_size: .
cdr3_nt: TGTGCCAGCAGCCAAGATTGGGGACGGATCTCTGGGGCCAACGTCCTGACTTTC
cdr3_aa: CASSQDWGRISGANVLTF

v_call: TRBV4-2
j_call: TRBJ2-7
d_call: TRBD1
clone_size: .
cdr3_nt: TGTGTCAGCAGCCTTTTCACAGGGACAGGCGAGCAGTACTTC
cdr3_aa: CVSSLFTGTGEQYF

v_call: TRBV4-2
j_call: TRBJ2-3
d_call: .
clone_size: .
cdr3_nt: TGTGCCAGCAGCCAAGAGGGACCACCTCGCACAGATACGCAGTATTTT
cdr3_aa: CASSQEGPPRTDTQYF

v_call: TRBV24-1
j_call: TRBJ1-1
d_call: .
clone_size: medium-sized
cdr3_nt: TGTGCCACCAGTGACAGTACAGGGACGGACACTGAAGCTTTCTTT
cdr3_aa: CATSDSTGTDTEAFF

v_call: TRBV20-1
j_call: TRBJ2-7
d_call: TRBD2
clone_size: .
cdr3_nt: TGCAGTGCTAGAGCAGCGGGAGGATACGAGCAGTACTTC
cdr3_aa: CSARAAGGYEQYF

v_call: TRBV15
j_call: TRBJ1-6
d_call: TRBD1
clone_size: .
cdr3_nt: TGTGCCACCAGCAGGGCTTCCGGGACAGGGGGTTCACCCCTCCACTTT
cdr3_aa: CATSRASGTGGSPLHF

v_call: TRBV7-9
j_call: TRBJ2-7
d_call: TRBD1
clone_size: many
cdr3_nt: TGTGCCAGCAGCTTAGGGACAGGACACTACGAGCAGTACTTC
cdr3_aa: CASSLGTGHYEQYF

v_call: TRBV9
j_call: TRBJ2-7
d_call: .
clone_size: few
cdr3_nt: TGTGCCAGCAGCGTTGACGGAGCCTACGAGCAGTACTTC
cdr3_aa: CASSVDGAYEQYF

v_call: TRBV10-3
j_call: TRBJ2-1
d_call: .
clone_size: .
cdr3_nt: TGTGCCATCAGTGAAGTTCTAGACTCCTACAATGAGCAGTTCTTC
cdr3_aa: CAISEVLDSYNEQFF

v_call: TRBV28
j_call: TRBJ2-7
d_call: TRBD2
clone_size: few
cdr3_nt: TGTGCCAGCAGTCAAGGGACTAGGGCTTTTAACGAGCAGTACTTC
cdr3_aa: CASSQGTRAFNEQYF

v_call: TRBV27
j_call: TRBJ2-1
d_call: .
clone_size: .
cdr3_nt: TGTGCCAGCAGACCCCCTCATCCCTTGGGCGTGGCGTCCTACAATGAGCAGTTCTTC
cdr3_aa: CASRPPHPLGVASYNEQFF

v_call: TRBV4-1
j_call: TRBJ1-3
d_call: .
clone_size: many
cdr3_nt: TGCGCCAGCAGCCAGAAACAGGACTCTGGAAACACCATATATTTT
cdr3_aa: CASSQKQDSGNTIYF

v_call: TRBV7-3
j_call: TRBJ2-5
d_call: TRBD2
clone_size: many
cdr3_nt: TGTGCCAGCAGCTTGCGGGGGGCCGGGGAGACCCAGTACTTC
cdr3_aa: CASSLRGAGETQYF

v_call: TRBV28
j_call: TRBJ2-3
d_call: .
clone_size: many
cdr3_nt: TGTGCCAGCAGAATACAAGGGACAATTAGCACAGATACGCAGTATTTT
cdr3_aa: CASRIQGTISTDTQYF

v_call: TRBV5-1
j_call: TRBJ1-6
d_call: TRBD1
clone_size: many
cdr3_nt: TGCGCCAGCAGCGGGGGACAGAGGAATTCACCCCTCCACTTT
cdr3_aa: CASSGGQRNSPLHF

v_call: TRBV4-1
j_call: TRBJ2-5
d_call: .
clone_size: many
cdr3_nt: TGCGCCAGCAGCCAATCCCGTACCCAGTACTTC
cdr3_aa: CASSQSRTQYF

v_call: TRBV27
j_call: TRBJ1-4
d_call: TRBD1
clone_size: .
cdr3_nt: TGTGCCAGCAGTGCAAGGGACAGGGTAGAAAAACTGTTTTTT
cdr3_aa: CASSARDRVEKLFF

v_call: TRBV18
j_call: TRBJ2-1
d_call: TRBD2
clone_size: few
cdr3_nt: TGTGCCGGCTCACCCTCCCGGACTAGCGGGAATGAGCAGTTCTTC
cdr3_aa: CAGSPSRTSGNEQFF

v_call: TRBV4-3
j_call: TRBJ2-5
d_call: .
clone_size: .
cdr3_nt: TGCGCCAGCAGCCCGGAGACAGGGCTAGCGAGAGGGGTCGGAGAGACCCAGTACTTC
cdr3_aa: CASSPETGLARGVGETQYF

v_call: TRBV4-2
j_call: TRBJ2-5
d_call: .
clone_size: few
cdr3_nt: TGTGCCAGCAGCCAAGATAGGGGCGGGGAAGAGACCCAGTACTTC
cdr3_aa: CASSQDRGGEETQYF

v_call: TRBV25-1
j_call: TRBJ2-7
d_call: TRBD1
clone_size: .
cdr3_nt: TGTGCCAGCAGTGAATCCGGGACAGGTTCTAAGCAGTACTTC
cdr3_aa: CASSESGTGSKQYF

v_call: TRBV12-3/TRBV12-4
j_call: TRBJ1-5
d_call: .
clone_size: .
cdr3_nt: TGTGCCAGCAGCTGGGCCGCGGGCTCGAGCAATCAGCCCCAGCATTTT
cdr3_aa: CASSWAAGSSNQPQHF

v_call: TRBV5-1
j_call: TRBJ1-2
d_call: .
clone_size: medium-sized
cdr3_nt: TGCGCCAGCAGCTTGTTACAGGGTCTTGACTATGGCTACACCTTC
cdr3_aa: CASSLLQGLDYGYTF

v_call: TRBV29-1
j_call: TRBJ1-1
d_call: TRBD1
clone_size: many
cdr3_nt: TGCGGCCTAAAACAGGGGGGCACTGAAGCTTTCTTT
cdr3_aa: CGLKQGGTEAFF

v_call: TRBV5-1
j_call: TRBJ1-2
d_call: TRBD1
clone_size: .
cdr3_nt: TGCGCCAGCGGCTTGGCAGGGGCAGGGGGCGTTAACTATGGCTACACCTTC
cdr3_aa: CASGLAGAGGVNYGYTF

v_call: TRBV7-9
j_call: TRBJ2-7
d_call: TRBD1
clone_size: few
cdr3_nt: TGTGCCAGCAGCTTAGCGGACAGGGCGTACGAGCAGTACTTC
cdr3_aa: CASSLADRAYEQYF

v_call: TRBV7-9
j_call: TRBJ2-5
d_call: .
clone_size: .
cdr3_nt: TGTGCCAGCAGCTCCCGAAGGGTAGGGCGAGAGACCCAGTACTTC
cdr3_aa: CASSSRRVGRETQYF